Listed here are 19 T cell receptor delta chains from one sample, sequenced in a study of gamma-delta T cells after stem cell transplantation. TCRdb called clones from the RT-PCR reads again using CATT. The repertoire has under 8,000 delta-chain clones, 13% to 15% of them found once; the top ten carry around 6.1%. The source material was gamma-delta T cells. These receptors originate from a human donor. It is not recorded whose cells these are; they may come from a transplant donor.

In the case of this clone: A read error may be the cause here, since a much bigger clone is one base away. Other DNA sequences in this sample translate to the same CDR3. This chain uses TRDV1 with TRDJ1, with TRDD3 identical over 10 bases. The CDR3 runs to 17 residues. CDR1 and CDR2 (germline): TSWWSYY, QGS. The CDR3 spells CALGELVTGGYTDKLIF. CDR3 coding DNA: TGTGCCCTTGGGGAACTTGTTACTGGGGGATACACCGATAAACTCATCTTT.

This clone is medium-sized within its sample. The CDR3 region is CACLRTGGYPMDTDKLIF. The CDR3 DNA sequence: TGTGCCTGTCTTCGTACTGGGGGATACCCTATGGACACCGATAAACTCATCTTT. The chain links TRDV2 to TRDJ1, with TRDD3 matching 12 bases. The CDR3 is 18 amino acids. CDR1 GEAIGNYY and CDR2 EKD come from the germline V gene. After removal of 6 bases from V and 0 bases from J, the junction contained 13 bases not matched to a gene.

This clone was picked up a small number of times. The rearrangement joins TRDV1 to TRDJ1; D may correspond to TRDD2 or TRDD3 (6 bases each). The CDR3 extends over 21 amino acids. Germline V CDR1 and CDR2: TSWWSYY, QGS. Trimming took off 1 base at V and 0 bases at J, with 27 bases between the two ends. CDR3 residues: CALGEPSYDGWGPLYTDKLIF. The CDR3 region has the DNA TGTGCTCTTGGGGAACCCTCCTACGATGGCTGGGGACCGTTATACACCGATAAACTCATCTTT.

By share, this clone ranks as medium-sized (0.01 to 0.1%). Other nucleotide sequences in the sample specify the same CDR3. The chain recombines TRDV2 with TRDJ1, with D perhaps matching TRDD2 or TRDD3 (5 bases each). The CDR3 has 21 amino acids. Trimming pared 1 base from V and 0 bases from J, leaving 29 bases between. The germline gives CDR1 GEAIGNYY, CDR2 EKD. DNA for the CDR3: TGTGCCTGTGACACAGGGGCGAGGGATCCGAACACCCCCTACTACACCGATAAACTCATCTTT. This sequence encodes CACDTGARDPNTPYYTDKLIF.

This clone was found a few times. A far more abundant clone sits one base away, making this likely a read error. Distinct nucleotide sequences in the sample also encode this CDR3. The chain links TRDV2 to TRDJ1, with 7 positions matching TRDD3. This CDR3 spans 14 amino acids. CDR1 is GEAIGNYY and CDR2 is EKD in the germline V gene. CDR3 amino acids: CARDTGGYTDKLIF. Here the CDR3 DNA reads TGTGCCCGTGACACCGGGGGATACACCGATAAACTCATCTTT.

In this sample, this clone is large (0.1 to 1%). Other DNA sequences in this specimen translate into the identical CDR3. The chain couples TRDV2 to TRDJ2; D is perhaps TRDD3 (5 bases). Germline V lookup: CDR1 GEAIGNYY, CDR2 EKD. This CDR3 is built from 13 residues. Between the trimmed V and J ends, which lost 0 bases and 14 bases, there was a span of 15 bases. CDR3 protein: CACDTWGTPWLFF. The CDR3, as DNA: TGTGCCTGTGACACCTGGGGCACACCGTGGCTCTTCTTT.

CDR3 region: CAFILRRRIPSDKLIF. The DNA of the CDR3 is TGTGCCTTTATCCTCCGCCGAAGGATTCCATCCGATAAACTCATCTTT. V and J are TRDV3 and TRDJ1, with D hard to call. The V end lost 1 base, the J end lost 3 bases, and 21 bases lay between the germline ends. This CDR3 region has 16 residues. Germline assignment: CDR1 TVYSNPD and CDR2 GDNSRS (reference sequence).

This clone was seen a single time. This chain uses TRDV1 with TRDJ1, with D hard to call. This CDR3 contains 16 residues. Trimming pared 5 bases from V and 0 bases from J, leaving 16 bases between. Germline values: CDR1 TSWWSYY, CDR2 QGS. The CDR3 sequence is CALGSSPHPYTDKLIF. CDR3 in DNA: TGTGCTCTTGGGAGTTCGCCTCACCCATACACCGATAAACTCATCTTT.

J is TRDJ1 and V is TRAV29/DV5; D remains unclear. This CDR3 has 14 residues. With 1 base removed from V and 0 bases from J, the gap between germline ends came to 10 bases. Germline V lookup: CDR1 NSMFDY, CDR2 ISSIKDK. The CDR3 nucleotides are TGTGCAGCAAGCCGGCGGGCCCACACCGATAAACTCATCTTT. It yields the protein CAASRRAHTDKLIF.

Regarding this clone: A read error is possible here, since a much larger clone lies one base away. V usage is TRDV2 and J usage is TRDJ2; 10 positions agree with TRDD3. V was pared by 3 bases and J by 8 bases, with 5 bases of the junction left unmatched. CDR3 size: 14 residues. Germline V gene sequence: CDR1 GEAIGNYY, CDR2 EKD. The CDR3 is CACDVLGDAAQLFF. The CDR3, as DNA: TGTGCCTGTGACGTACTGGGGGATGCGGCACAACTCTTCTTT.

This clone occurred once. With a far larger clone one base away, a read error is the likely cause. The same CDR3 can be traced to other DNA sequences in this sample. The chain is built from TRDV2 and TRDJ2; TRDD3 aligns across 10 bases. Germline CDR1 and CDR2: GEAIGNYY and EKD. CDR3 size: 15 residues. The CDR3 is CACDPLGDTTAQLFF. The CDR3 DNA reads as TGCGCCTGTGACCCCTTGGGGGATACGACAGCACAACTCTTCTTT.

This clone was counted only a few times. Since a far larger clone is one base different, this is likely a read error. Additional DNA sequences in this sample encode the identical CDR3. V usage is TRDV2 and J usage is TRDJ2, with D possibly called TRDD2 or TRDD3 (5 bases each). V lost 5 bases to trimming and J lost 1 base, with 16 bases between them. CDR3 length: 16 residues. Germline-derived CDR1 and CDR2 are GEAIGNYY and EKD. CDR3 residues: CACAPTGGYLTAQLFF. As DNA, the CDR3 is TGTGCCTGTGCCCCTACTGGAGGATATTTGACAGCACAACTCTTCTTT.

This rearrangement joins TRDV3 to TRDJ1; 8 bases are shared with TRDD3. CDR3 length: 18 amino acids. From germline, CDR1 is TVYSNPD and CDR2 GDNSRS (reference sequence). V lost 5 bases and J lost 8; bases outside the gene matches: 28. The CDR3 region has the DNA TGTGCCGCCGCCGTTTCTCCTTGTGGCTGGGGGAGAGACAAAAAACTCATCTTT. This translates into CAAAVSPCGWGRDKKLIF.

With regard to this clone: A far bigger clonotype differs at one base, so this is likely a read error. V usage is TRDV2 and J usage is TRDJ2, with 13 bases identical to TRDD3. V lost 5 bases to trimming and J lost 4 bases; unmatched junction nucleotides: 3. The CDR3 length is 15 residues. Germline V gene sequence: CDR1 GEAIGNYY, CDR2 EKD. The CDR3 nucleotides are TGTGCCTGTGGCACTGGGGGATACGCGACAGCACAACTCTTCTTT. Translating gives CACGTGGYATAQLFF.

By share of the sample, this clone is medium-sized (0.01 to 0.1%). The chain links TRDV1 to TRDJ4, with 10 nucleotides matching TRDD3. The CDR3 has 16 amino acids. Germline V gives CDR1 TSWWSYY, CDR2 QGS. V shed 0 bases, J shed 6 bases, and the junction held 10 bases outside the gene matches. This chain's CDR3 is CALGELLRGGYGTLIF. The DNA of the CDR3 is TGTGCTCTTGGGGAACTTCTTCGGGGGGGATACGGAACCCTGATCTTT.

This sequence joins TRDV1 and TRDJ1, with 7 bases lining up with TRDD2. V lost 0 bases to trimming and J lost 7 bases; unmatched junction nucleotides: 26. The germline V gene has CDR1 TSWWSYY and CDR2 QGS. This CDR3 has 21 amino acids. CDR3 in amino acids: CALGELIPTNTGKIATGKLIF. The CDR3, as DNA: TGTGCTCTTGGGGAACTGATTCCTACAAATACGGGGAAAATTGCCACGGGTAAACTCATCTTT.

This clone came up a few times. The chain carries TRDV1 and TRDJ1, with 13 positions matching TRDD3. With 2 bases clipped from V and 0 bases from J, the junction kept 15 bases outside the gene matches. Germline CDR1 is TSWWSYY and CDR2 is QGS. The CDR3 is 21 residues long. CDR3 sequence: CALGESCPYWGIRGYTDKLIF. The CDR3 nucleotides read TGTGCTCTTGGGGAATCATGCCCTTACTGGGGGATACGTGGGTACACCGATAAACTCATCTTT.

By proportion, this clone is medium-sized. This chain's CDR3 is CACDTVLGDTRALTAQLFF. The CDR3 DNA sequence: TGTGCCTGTGACACCGTACTGGGGGATACGCGGGCTTTGACAGCACAACTCTTCTTT. The rearrangement joins TRDV2 to TRDJ2, with 13 bases lining up with TRDD3. The CDR3 runs 19 residues. J lost 0 bases, V lost 0 bases, and 6 bases had no gene match. CDR1 is GEAIGNYY, CDR2 EKD, per germline.

In the case of this clone: Other DNA variants within this sample encode the same CDR3. The chain uses TRDV1 and TRDJ1, with D perhaps given as TRDD2 or TRDD3 (5 bases each). CDR3 length equals 22 residues. CDR1 TSWWSYY and CDR2 QGS come from the germline V gene. V was cut by 3 bases and J by 0 bases, with 32 bases left in between. CDR3 DNA sequence: TGTGCTCTTGGGGAGGGAGTACCCCTACTAGGGGAGACCCACTTGTACACCGATAAACTCATCTTT. It codes for CALGEGVPLLGETHLYTDKLIF.